The source of this T cell receptor beta chain is a study of cytomegalovirus exposure and HLA in healthy donors. The trim removed 3 bases at V and 3 bases at J, leaving 4 bases unmatched. Germline V gene sequence: CDR1 KGHSH, CDR2 LQKENI. The CDR3 has 14 residues. A multiplex PCR was run with 60 Vbeta primers and 13 Jbeta primers. Clones were sequenced by immunoSEQ multiplex PCR, and TCRdb holds only the in-frame ones, with some missing. The sample contains around 120,000 clones, 80% of which appear only once. The specimen was PBMCs. This rearrangement joins TRBV18 to TRBJ2-7, with 8 bases matching TRBD1. The sequence was collected from a man aged 45-60 years in good health and CMV-seronegative. CDR3 in amino acids: CASSPDRGGYEQYF. The CDR3, as DNA: TGTGCCAGCTCACCCGACAGGGGCGGCTACGAGCAGTACTTC.